This section outlines one TCR beta chain sequence together with its context. The antigen is unknown. The authors distributed each subset's genomic DNA evenly over several immunoSEQ plates. Generated by immunoSEQ multiplex PCR, the TCRdb table keeps only in-frame clones and is missing some. The table records hundreds of thousands of clones, 95% to 96% of them present only once. Cells designated naive CD8 were CD45RO-negative and were positively selected for CCR7, with terminally differentiated effector memory CD45RA+ cells excluded. This CDR3 spans 11 amino acids. In germline, CDR1 is MGHDK, CDR2 SYGVNS. V was pared by 1 base and J by 7 bases, with 5 bases between. This sample was taken from a study of shared clonotypes between healthy human individuals. General study points: A reduction in generation probabilities was seen for non-shared clonotypes relative to those shared by all four donors. Rarefaction indicated that sorted-subset sequencing remained incomplete although depth was large. The donor pool, a small one, limited the genetic and exposure-history diversity represented.

The clonotype comes from a woman in her twenties or thirties in good health. Material for sequencing was naive CD8+ T cells sorted from blood. This sequence joins TRBV25-1 and TRBJ2-7; D ambiguous. The CDR3 bases are TGTGCCAGCAGTGAATCGAGGGAGCAGTACTTC. Residues: CASSESREQYF.